Each of the 2 T cell receptor beta chains below was sequenced from the same sample in a study of breast tumors, draining lymph nodes, adjacent tissues. TCRdb re-analysed the multiplex PCR reads in MiXCR, keeping a single row per CDR3 protein. Among under 20,000 distinct CDR3 sequences listed, around 60% were seen once. Sequencing used tumor-adjacent breast tissue. The receptors derive from a female donor with breast cancer. Some clones in this sample may be carry-over from other donors' samples.

The chain joins TRBV7-9 to TRBJ2-2, with D unclear. V dropped 4 bases and J dropped 0 bases, with 9 bases sitting between them. The CDR3 is 15 residues long. The germline CDR1 and CDR2 sequences are SEHNR and FQNEAQ (reference sequence). The CDR3: CASSSTTANTGELFF. The DNA of the CDR3 is TGTGCCAGCAGCTCAACAACAGCGAACACCGGGGAGCTGTTTTTT.

This sequence joins TRBV5-4 and TRBJ2-1; 10 positions agree with TRBD2. Germline CDR1 SGHNT, CDR2 YYREEE (reference sequence). The trim removed 0 bases at V and 1 base at J, leaving 1 base unmatched. CDR3 length: 16 residues. Here the CDR3 reads CASSLASGGSYNEQFF. The CDR3 region has the DNA TGTGCCAGCAGCTTGGCTAGCGGGGGATCCTACAATGAGCAGTTCTTC.